This T cell receptor beta chain appears in the sequencing data of a study of OX40 agonist ivuxolimab in advanced cancers. Concerning this clone: Its specificity is not known.

Overall study findings and caveats: Clones of CD4+ and CD8+ blood T cells grew by week 6 at doses of 0.1 to 3.0 mg/kg.

The CDR3 has 15 amino acids. CDR1 and CDR2 from the germline V gene are SNHLY and FYNNEI. V shed 6 bases, J shed 0 bases, and the junction held 8 bases outside the gene matches. Libraries were prepared by immunoSEQ multiplex PCR; TCRdb keeps only in-frame clonotypes and omits some of them. The repertoire holds about 52,000 clones, 80% to 95% seen once, with approximately 25% in the top ten. V is TRBV2 and J is TRBJ2-7; TRBD1 matches 7 bases. This receptor was identified in an adult with an advanced solid tumor such as melanoma, head and neck, liver or kidney cancer. The source was CD4+ or CD8+ T cells sorted from blood, collected in a trial of the OX40 agonist ivuxolimab. The CDR3 nucleotides read TGTGCCAGCAGAGAGGGACAGTTGAGCTCCTACGAGCAGTACTTC. Amino acid sequence: CASREGQLSSYEQYF. The whole variable domain, remainder taken from reference TRBV2 and TRBJ2-7, is EPEVTQTPSHQVTQMGQEVILRCVPISNHLYFYWYRQILGQKVEFLVSFYNNEISEKSEIFDDQFSVERPDGSNFTLKIRSTKLEDSAMYFCASREGQLSSYEQYFGPGTRLTVT.